This T cell receptor (beta chain) came from a study of beta chain features in type 1 diabetes listed by TCRdb under 2018. Regarding the complete study: Mean age, gender distribution, total cell number and subset yield did not differ between patients and healthy donors. A total of roughly 100 million sorted cells were examined across all samples, and a strong correlation was observed between cell number per subset and RNA yield. The study compared the TCRB repertoires of sorted circulating CD4+ T cell subsets in recently diagnosed type 1 diabetes patients with those in matched healthy donors. Naive and central memory subsets were obtained from all 30 or so donors, but regulatory and stem cell-like memory subsets were isolated from only 8 patients and roughly eight healthy donors. Results and caveats for the whole study, not just this receptor: Because small numbers of individuals were included in the HLA sub-analyses, any influence of HLA type on TCRB rearrangement was left unresolved. A moderate but significant shortening of TCRB CDR3 length was observed in type 1 diabetes patients in all four CD4+ subsets. Because cDNA was sequenced instead of genomic DNA, activated cells with high expression could be over-represented, although the groups did not differ in activation or CD3 levels. Shorter templates might have been favored by PCR, but patient and control samples were amplified and corrected together, so both groups would have been affected equally by any skew. Naive, central memory and regulatory TCRB repertoires appeared to be more similar among patients than among healthy donors. Fewer insertions and more nucleotide deletions at VDJ recombination sites were observed in patients with type 1 diabetes, implying thymic rearrangement abnormalities.

This clone was recorded a few times. Its binding antigen is unknown. Base qualities were left out, and no much larger clone turns up one base away. A single peripheral blood draw of approximately 100 mL on average was collected from each donor into heparinised tubes. Using a panel that included CD45RO, CCR7, CD25, CD127, CD95 and CD27, naive, central memory, regulatory and stem cell-like memory CD4+ T cells were sorted on a BD FACSAria II. Purity was above 95% for every sorted population. PBMCs were isolated right away by Lymphoprep density gradient centrifugation and were stained directly, without culture. To minimize batch effects, samples were stained and sorted in pairs, one healthy donor with one patient per experiment. All of the isolated RNA was reverse transcribed with the High Capacity cDNA Reverse Transcription Kit, so expressed TCRB transcripts were sequenced. Naive, central memory and regulatory T cell samples underwent deep immunoSEQ sequencing, averaging about 3.3 million total reads per sample. Sorted cells were lysed in RLT buffer, and RNA was extracted using DNase-treated RNeasy Micro or Mini kits according to cell number. To prevent cross-contamination, every cell subset was processed on its own, while patient and healthy donor samples were processed together. Using the immunoSEQ multiplex PCR, TCRB sequences were amplified from cDNA into 87-bp fragments spanning the CDR3 region. Sequencing of the amplicons was performed on the Illumina HiSeq platform. In the authors' own workflow: PCR bias was computationally corrected using synthetic template baselines, reads within Hamming distance 2 were collapsed, and singletons that could not be merged were discarded. By aligning reads against IMGT, V, D and J genes, CDR3 length, and insertions or deletions at six rearrangement sites were assigned. Clonotype counts were normalized to sorted cell number within each subset before computing true diversity and Gini coefficients with the tcR R package. Repertoire sharing was quantified using the overlap coefficient calculated on TCRB nucleotide sequences. Out-of-frame TCRB sequences from naive cells were analyzed as a proxy for the pre-selection repertoire. This is the immuneACCESS table as TCRdb keeps it, with only in-frame sequences that have V and J called. A part of the clones is gone; compared with another copy, unresolved V genes explain less than half, and the rest is unexplained. V and J calls and clone size are as listed in that table; D and trimming were resolved from the DNA. The sample data list hundreds of thousands of clones, and 30% of these were observed just once. In total, the top ten clones hold around 0.065% of the sample.

Deletion took 6 bases off V and 2 bases off J, with a span of 13 bases between the germline ends. Spanning cysteine to phenylalanine, the CDR3 consists of 14 amino acids. Of all the DNA, just the CDR3 is kept, 42 bases in frame from base 1. As encoded in the germline V gene (reference sequence), CDR1 is MNHNY while CDR2 is SVGAGI. The rearrangement joined TRBV6-6 to TRBJ1-2; no D segment can be confidently identified. The sample taken for sequencing was naive CD4+ T cells from blood. Taken with the paper, the label for cell subset or site translates to: true naive CD4+ T cells. The source of this sequence is a young man in good health. CDR3 protein: CASRQEERNYGYTF. The DNA sequence is as follows: TGTGCCAGCAGGCAGGAGGAGCGAAACTATGGCTACACCTTC.